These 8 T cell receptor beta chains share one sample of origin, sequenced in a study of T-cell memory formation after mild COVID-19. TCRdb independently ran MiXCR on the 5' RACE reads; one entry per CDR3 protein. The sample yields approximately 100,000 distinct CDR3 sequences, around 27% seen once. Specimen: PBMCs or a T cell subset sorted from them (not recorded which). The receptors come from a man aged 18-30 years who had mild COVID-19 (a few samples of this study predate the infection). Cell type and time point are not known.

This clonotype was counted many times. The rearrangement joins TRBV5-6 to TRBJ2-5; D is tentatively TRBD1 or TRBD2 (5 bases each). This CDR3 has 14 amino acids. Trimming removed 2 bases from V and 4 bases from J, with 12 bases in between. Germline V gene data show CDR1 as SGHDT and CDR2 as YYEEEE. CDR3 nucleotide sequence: TGTGCCAGCAGCTTTTCTGCAGGGAGAGAGACCCAGTACTTC. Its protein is CASSFSAGRETQYF.

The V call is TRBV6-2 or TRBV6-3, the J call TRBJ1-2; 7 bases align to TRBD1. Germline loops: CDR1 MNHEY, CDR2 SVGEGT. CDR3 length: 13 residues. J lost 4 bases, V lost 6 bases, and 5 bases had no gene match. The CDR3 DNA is TGTGCCAGCAGCACCGGGACAGTCTATGGCTACACCTTC. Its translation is CASSTGTVYGYTF.

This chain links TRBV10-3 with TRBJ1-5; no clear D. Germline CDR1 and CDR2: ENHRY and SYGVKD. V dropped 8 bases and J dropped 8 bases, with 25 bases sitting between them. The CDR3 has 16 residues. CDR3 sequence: CAIGSPDRSRLEPQHF. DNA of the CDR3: TGTGCCATCGGAAGCCCGGACCGCTCAAGGTTGGAGCCCCAGCATTTT.

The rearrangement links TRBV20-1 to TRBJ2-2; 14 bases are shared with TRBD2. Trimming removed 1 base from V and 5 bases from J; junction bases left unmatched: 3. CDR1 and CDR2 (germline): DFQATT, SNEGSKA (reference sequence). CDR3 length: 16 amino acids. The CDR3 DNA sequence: TGCAGTGCTAGAGGGACTAGCGGGGGGATTACCGGGGAGCTGTTTTTT. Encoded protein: CSARGTSGGITGELFF.

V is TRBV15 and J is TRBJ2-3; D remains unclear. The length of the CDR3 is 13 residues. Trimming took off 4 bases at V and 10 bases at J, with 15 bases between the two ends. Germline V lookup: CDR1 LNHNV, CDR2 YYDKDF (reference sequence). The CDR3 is CATSNVRSEAQYF. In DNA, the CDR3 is TGTGCCACCAGCAACGTCCGCTCTGAGGCGCAGTATTTT.

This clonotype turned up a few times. DNA of the CDR3: TGCGCCAGCAGCTTGCAGGGAGCGAGCAATCAGCCCCAGCATTTT. This sequence encodes CASSLQGASNQPQHF. The rearrangement uses TRBV5-1 and TRBJ1-5; tentatively, D is TRBD1 (5 bases). V was trimmed by 1 base and J by 1 base, leaving 9 bases between them. CDR1 is SGHRS, CDR2 YFSETQ, per germline. This CDR3 has 15 residues. The whole variable domain, remainder taken from reference TRBV5-1 and TRBJ1-5, is KAGVTQTPRYLIKTRGQQVTLSCSPISGHRSVSWYQQTPGQGLQFLFEYFSETQRNKGNFPGRFSGRQFSNSRSEMNVSTLELGDSALYLCASSLQGASNQPQHFGDGTRLSIL.

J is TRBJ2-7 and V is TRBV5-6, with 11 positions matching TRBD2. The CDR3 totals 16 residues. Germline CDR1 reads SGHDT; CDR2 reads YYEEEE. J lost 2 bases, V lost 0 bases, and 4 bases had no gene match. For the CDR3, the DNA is TGTGCCAGCAGCTTGGGCCTAGCGGGGGGACCCTACGAGCAGTACGTC. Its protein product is CASSLGLAGGPYEQYV.

The CDR3 loop reads CASSLVIRGSQGAFF. The DNA for the CDR3 is TGCGCCAGCAGCCTAGTAATTCGGGGTTCCCAGGGGGCTTTCTTT. The J gene is TRBJ1-1, the V gene TRBV4-1, with a tentative D call TRBD1 (6 bases). The CDR3 totals 15 residues. Germline V lookup: CDR1 MGHRA, CDR2 YSYEKL. The V end was cut by 4 bases, the J end by 11 bases, with 23 bases between.